A selection of T cell receptor beta chains follows, all from one sample in a study of lymphopenia after photon versus proton radiotherapy. Data came from immunoSEQ multiplex PCR; TCRdb stores just in-frame clones and leaves some out. Of about 42,000 clones listed, about 80% are singletons. Specimen: peripheral blood, collected from a patient treated with proton-based radiotherapy. These receptors were collected from a woman in her sixties or seventies with pancreatic cancer. CDR3s include the opening cysteine and the closing phenylalanine or tryptophan. The D gene is left open where the match is weak. The size entry is marked missing in some rows and otherwise reads once, few, many or a size class.

>-|TRBV6-1|-|TRBJ1-4
TGTGCCAGCATCAACACTCAACTAGGCGAAAAACTGTTTTTT
CASINTQLGEKLFF
>-|TRBV29-1|-|TRBJ2-2
TGCAGCGTTGAGACTTTCCAGGGGGGAAGTTACACCGGGGAGCTGTTTTTT
CSVETFQGGSYTGELFF
>-|TRBV15|TRBD1|TRBJ1-2
TGTGCCACCAGCATTACCGGGACAGGGCATGGCTACACCTTC
CATSITGTGHGYTF
>-|TRBV4-2|-|TRBJ2-5
TGTGCCAGCAGCCACGGGACAACTAAAGAGACCCAGTACTTC
CASSHGTTKETQYF
>-|TRBV19|-|TRBJ1-1
TGTGCCAGTAGTAAGAAAGGGACTGAAGCTTTCTTT
CASSKKGTEAFF
>-|TRBV28|TRBD1|TRBJ2-2
TGTGCCACCCGAATCTGGACAGGGGCAGGGACCGGGGAGCTGTTTTTT
CATRIWTGAGTGELFF
>-|TRBV12-5|-|TRBJ2-7
TGTGCTAGTGGTCTCGACGGGTCCTACGAGCAGTACTTC
CASGLDGSYEQYF
>-|TRBV30|TRBD2|TRBJ2-1
TGTGCCTGGAGTGTCCGGACTAGCGGGAGGAATGAGCAGTTCTTC
CAWSVRTSGRNEQFF
>-|TRBV6-6|TRBD1|TRBJ1-5
TGTGCCAGCAGCCCCGGCACAGGGGGGAATCAGCCCCAGCATTTT
CASSPGTGGNQPQHF
>-|TRBV4-1|-|TRBJ2-2
TGCGCCAGCAGCCCCAGTGCAGGGGCGCCCGGGGAGCTGTTTTTT
CASSPSAGAPGELFF
>-|TRBV19|-|TRBJ2-1
TGTGCCAGTAGCTCCACCCCCAGCTCCTACAATGAGCAGTTCTTC
CASSSTPSSYNEQFF
>-|TRBV6-5|-|TRBJ2-1
TGTGCCAGCAGTTACCTAAGTTTCAACAATGAGCAGTTCTTC
CASSYLSFNNEQFF
>-|TRBV4-2|TRBD2|TRBJ2-7
TGTGCCAGCAGCCAAGAGGCTAGCGGCAGCTCCTACGAGCAGTACTTC
CASSQEASGSSYEQYF
>-|TRBV28|-|TRBJ2-7
TGTGCCACCTCTAGCGATCACTACGAGCAGTACTTC
CATSSDHYEQYF
>-|TRBV28|TRBD1|TRBJ2-7
TGTGCCAGCAGTTTAATCAGGGGGCTCAGCCTCTACGAGCAGTACTTC
CASSLIRGLSLYEQYF
>-|TRBV28|TRBD2|TRBJ2-3
TGTGCCAGCAGTTTATCCGGCCTAGCGGGAGGGCCAGATACGCAGTATTTT
CASSLSGLAGGPDTQYF
>-|TRBV19|-|TRBJ2-5
TGTGCCAGTAGTCCCTCACACCCCGGACAGCAAGAGACCCAGTACTTC
CASSPSHPGQQETQYF
>-|TRBV4-1|-|TRBJ2-3
TGCGCCAGCAGCCATGGAAACAGGGCTAGCACAGATACGCAGTATTTT
CASSHGNRASTDTQYF
>once|TRBV6-4|-|TRBJ1-2
TGTGCCTCAGGATCCCCTACCTATGGCTACACCTTC
CASGSPTYGYTF
>-|TRBV4-3|TRBD1|TRBJ1-2
TGCGCCAGCAGCCACCAGGAAGGGACAGGGGGACATGGCTACACCTTC
CASSHQEGTGGHGYTF
>-|TRBV6-1|-|TRBJ1-5
TGTGCCAGCAGTGAATCCCAGGGGCCATATCAGCCCCAGCATTTT
CASSESQGPYQPQHF
>-|TRBV7-2|TRBD1|TRBJ2-7
TGTGCCAGCAACGCCCCCGGGACAGGGGCGAGCGAGCAGTACTTC
CASNAPGTGASEQYF
>-|TRBV6-5|TRBD1|TRBJ2-2
TGTGCCAGCAGGGACAGGGGCGGGCTGGCCGGGGAGCTGTTTTTT
CASRDRGGLAGELFF
>-|TRBV19|-|TRBJ1-3
TGTGCCAGTAGAGGAAACACCATATATTTT
CASRGNTIYF